This TCR beta chain was observed in a study of T cell responses to AZD1222 COVID-19 vaccine. The count of this clone is one. What it binds is not known. Germline values: CDR1 SEHNR, CDR2 FQNEAQ (reference sequence). The CDR3 extends over 16 amino acids. The V end was cut by 3 bases, the J end by 0 bases, with 14 bases between. Libraries were prepared by immunoSEQ multiplex PCR; TCRdb keeps only in-frame clonotypes and omits some of them. The sample carries 180,000 or so clones, approximately 94% recorded once. Notes on the study in general: Nearly half of the spike-specific TCRs reportedly recognize variant regions that carry no mutations. Among AZD1222 vaccinees, only six or seven were seropositive at baseline.

The TCR originated in an adult in good health. The chain couples TRBV7-9 to TRBJ1-2, with D hard to call. Sequencing used peripheral blood, obtained on day 0 of AZD1222 vaccination. This chain's CDR3 is CASSLAGPRANYGYTF. Written as DNA, the CDR3 is TGTGCCAGCAGCTTGGCAGGACCGCGGGCTAACTATGGCTACACCTTC.